This is a list of T cell receptor beta chains from one sample in a study of blood T cell repertoires in COVID-19. The assay was immunoSEQ multiplex PCR, and TCRdb's table has in-frame clones only and misses some. The sample has a few hundred thousand clones, roughly nine tenths seen once. Input material: PBMCs or T cells enriched from blood (not recorded which). The receptor source for this set is a woman aged 60-70 years who had recovered from COVID-19. Both conserved end residues are part of each CDR3. D genes are given only for firm matches. Some rows have no size entry. The others give once, few or many, or a class for an expanded clone.

CASSRQGENEQYF TGTGCCAGCAGTCGACAGGGGGAAAACGAGCAGTACTTC TRBJ2-7 TRBV6-5 . TRBD1
CATSDSTGQSTGELFF TGTGCCACCAGTGACTCGACAGGGCAGTCCACCGGGGAGCTGTTTTTT TRBJ2-2 TRBV24-1 . TRBD1
CASSALGQMGGYTF TGTGCCAGCAGTGCTCTTGGACAGATGGGAGGCTACACCTTC TRBJ1-2 TRBV2 . .
CASSSPGGGYTF TGTGCCAGCAGTTCCCCAGGGGGAGGCTACACCTTC TRBJ1-2 TRBV28 . TRBD1
CASSFRQGEGEKLFF TGTGCCAGCAGCTTCCGACAGGGGGAAGGTGAAAAACTGTTTTTT TRBJ1-4 TRBV7-9 . TRBD1
CASSQGDVAAGGETQYF TGTGCCAGCAGCCAAGGTGACGTAGCGGCGGGAGGAGAGACCCAGTACTTC TRBJ2-5 TRBV4-2 . TRBD2
CASSPSGDPGELFF TGTGCCAGCTCACCCTCCGGGGATCCCGGGGAGCTGTTTTTT TRBJ2-2 TRBV18 . .
CASSVEWGGTDTQYF TGTGCCAGCAGCGTAGAGTGGGGGGGCACAGATACGCAGTATTTT TRBJ2-3 TRBV9 . .
CASVRNTEAFF TGTGCCAGCGTGCGAAACACTGAAGCTTTCTTT TRBJ1-1 TRBV6-5 . .
CASSLAENTEAFF TGTGCCAGCAGTTTGGCCGAGAACACTGAAGCTTTCTTT TRBJ1-1 TRBV27 . .
CASSPGQGALSNQPQHF TGTGCCAGCAGCCCGGGACAGGGGGCCTTGAGCAATCAGCCCCAGCATTTT TRBJ1-5 TRBV7-9 . TRBD1
CAWSQGVVETQYF TGTGCCTGGAGTCAGGGGGTGGTCGAGACCCAGTACTTC TRBJ2-5 TRBV30 . TRBD1
CASSALYYEQYF TGTGCCAGCAGTGCCCTTTATTACGAGCAGTACTTC TRBJ2-7 TRBV2 . .
CASSRMDRDLDIQYF TGCGCCAGCAGCCGGATGGACAGGGACCTTGACATTCAGTACTTC TRBJ2-4 TRBV5-1 . TRBD1
CASSFGQGSTDTQYF TGTGCCAGCAGTTTCGGACAGGGGTCCACAGATACGCAGTATTTT TRBJ2-3 TRBV9 . TRBD1
CASNVLEGTEAFF TGTGCCAGCAACGTCTTAGAGGGTACTGAAGCTTTCTTT TRBJ1-1 TRBV6-5 . .
CASSPEWTRGANVLTF TGCGCCAGCAGCCCGGAGTGGACACGTGGGGCCAACGTCCTGACTTTC TRBJ2-6 TRBV4-1 . .
CATSDRLAGATTDTQYF TGTGCCACCAGTGACCGCCTAGCGGGGGCGACCACAGATACGCAGTATTTT TRBJ2-3 TRBV24-1 . TRBD2
CASSDSGGSYEQYF TGTGCCAGCAGTGATAGCGGGGGGTCCTACGAGCAGTACTTC TRBJ2-7 TRBV9 . TRBD2
CASTPDSLGEKLFF TGTGCCAGCACTCCGGACTCTTTGGGGGAAAAACTGTTTTTT TRBJ1-4 TRBV2 . .
CASSMGQGAYNSPLHF TGTGCCAGCAGTATGGGACAGGGGGCCTATAATTCACCCCTCCACTTT TRBJ1-6 TRBV27 . TRBD1
CASSPPNNEQFF TGTGCCAGCAGTCCCCCAAACAATGAGCAGTTCTTC TRBJ2-1 TRBV6-2/TRBV6-3 few .
CSVDGQGLNTEAFF TGCAGCGTTGACGGACAGGGACTGAACACTGAAGCTTTCTTT TRBJ1-1 TRBV29-1 . TRBD1
CASSRDREETQYF TGTGCCAGCAGCCGGGACAGGGAAGAGACCCAGTACTTC TRBJ2-5 TRBV11-2 . TRBD1
CASSLGGGPGLTDTQYF TGTGCCAGCAGCTTGGGGGGGGGCCCGGGACTAACAGATACGCAGTATTTT TRBJ2-3 TRBV5-4 . .